Included here is one T cell receptor (beta chain) sequence, with context. Clones were read by immunoSEQ multiplex PCR, and TCRdb kept only the in-frame ones, dropping some. The sample lists 150,000 to 200,000 clones; roughly 87% were seen once. The sample is drawn from a study of blood T cell repertoires in COVID-19. The CDR3 is 17 residues long. Germline lookup yields CDR1 LGHNA and CDR2 YNFKEQ. The V and J ends lost 2 bases and 1 base respectively, with 15 bases between them. Sequencing was performed on peripheral blood. The rearrangement joins TRBV4-2 to TRBJ2-1, with D possibly TRBD2 on 6 matching bases. The source of this sequence is a man aged 55-75 years with active or convalescent COVID-19. CDR3 nucleotides: TGTGCCAGCAGCCAATACCCTATAGCGGCATCCTACAATGAGCAGTTCTTC. Its translation is CASSQYPIAASYNEQFF.